Each of the 23 T cell receptor beta chains below was sequenced from the same sample in a study of T cells after yellow fever vaccination. TCRdb recomputed calls from the 5' RACE reads with MiXCR, one row per CDR3 protein. The sample has 100,000 to 150,000 distinct CDR3 sequences; roughly 6.7% are singletons. Sequencing was performed on CD4+ T cells sorted from PBMCs, taken 10 to 11 days after the first yellow fever vaccination. Source of these receptors: a man aged 18 to 29 who received the YFV17D yellow fever vaccine.

This sequence joins TRBV24-1 and TRBJ1-3, with D unclear. The ends were cut back, 4 bases at V and 0 bases at J, with 21 bases in the middle. This CDR3 is 19 amino acids long. Germline V gives CDR1 KGHDR, CDR2 SFDVKD. The CDR3 here is CATSDAPASDSFSGNTIYF. The CDR3 nucleotides read TGTGCCACCAGTGACGCGCCGGCCTCGGACTCATTCTCTGGAAACACCATATATTTT.

This clonotype was recorded at least ten times. This chain connects TRBV7-2 to TRBJ2-1; 7 bases map to TRBD2. J gave up 0 bases and V 7 bases, and 6 bases lay outside the gene matches. Germline V gene data show CDR1 as SGHTA and CDR2 as FQGNSA. The CDR3 spans 15 residues. The CDR3 loop reads CASTGGGGSYNEQFF. The CDR3 DNA is TGTGCCAGCACCGGAGGCGGGGGCTCCTACAATGAGCAGTTCTTC.

This clonotype was counted many times. The chain recombines TRBV5-6 with TRBJ2-7; 9 bases map to TRBD1. Germline V gives CDR1 SGHDT, CDR2 YYEEEE. The ends lost 4 bases at V and 7 bases at J; junction bases unmatched: 9. There are 14 residues in the CDR3. The CDR3 region has the DNA TGTGCCAGCAGCCCGGGACAGGGATTAGGAGAGCAGTACGTC. Encoded protein: CASSPGQGLGEQYV.

This clonotype was picked up many times. The genes are TRBV5-1 and TRBJ2-7; D uncertain. Germline lookup yields CDR1 SGHRS and CDR2 YFSETQ. Trimming took 4 bases from V and 2 from J, leaving 13 bases between them. The CDR3 totals 14 residues. As DNA, the CDR3 is TGCGCCAGCAGCCCGAGTAAGGCCGCCTACGAGCAGTACTTC. It is translated as CASSPSKAAYEQYF.

Ten or more counts support this clonotype. V gene TRBV20-1 combines with J gene TRBJ1-5, with 7 bases identical to TRBD1. CDR1 and CDR2 from the germline V gene are DFQATT and SNEGSKA (reference sequence). V trimming: 6 bases; J trimming: 4 bases; junction bases outside the gene matches: 6. The CDR3 is 13 amino acids. The DNA of the CDR3 is TGCAGTGCCCTGACAGGGACGAATCAGCCCCAGCATTTT. Its protein is CSALTGTNQPQHF.

This clonotype was detected many times. V usage is TRBV4-2 and J usage is TRBJ1-5, with a weak D call TRBD1 (6 bases). Trimming took 0 bases from V and 2 from J, leaving 11 bases between them. There are 16 residues in the CDR3. Per the germline V gene, CDR1 is LGHNA and CDR2 is YNFKEQ. Here the CDR3 DNA reads TGTGCCAGCAGCCAAGAGGGGGGCCGGGGCAATCAGCCCCAGCATTTT. Protein sequence: CASSQEGGRGNQPQHF.

This clonotype has ten or more counts. V is TRBV7-2 and J is TRBJ1-6; TRBD1 matches 9 bases. J gave up 11 bases and V 7 bases, and 12 bases lay outside the gene matches. The CDR3 runs 15 residues. CDR1 SGHTA and CDR2 FQGNSA come from the germline V gene. The CDR3 DNA reads as TGTGCCAGCACCCTAGCCCCGGGACAGGGTGCACCCCTCCACTTT. Its translation is CASTLAPGQGAPLHF.

This clonotype was observed a few times. The chain carries TRBV11-3 and TRBJ2-5; 8 bases match TRBD1. The CDR3 contains 16 residues. V shed 5 bases and J 4 bases; nucleotides not matched to a gene: 12. CDR1 SGHNT and CDR2 YENEEA come from the germline V gene. The CDR3 protein is CASSQMEAGGSETQYF. The CDR3 DNA sequence: TGTGCCAGCAGCCAAATGGAGGCAGGGGGCTCAGAGACCCAGTACTTC.

The table lists this clonotype with many counts. The V call is TRBV5-1, the J call TRBJ2-1, with 7 bases identical to TRBD2. From germline, CDR1 is SGHRS and CDR2 YFSETQ. The ends lost 4 bases at V and 5 bases at J; junction bases unmatched: 9. The CDR3 is 15 residues long. The CDR3: CASSLLGGVHNEQFF. Written as DNA, the CDR3 is TGCGCCAGCAGCCTTCTGGGGGGGGTCCACAATGAGCAGTTCTTC.

This clonotype showed up many times. The J gene is TRBJ1-2, the V gene TRBV6-5, with D possibly TRBD1 on 6 matching bases. The germline CDR1 and CDR2 sequences are MNHEY and SVGAGI. The CDR3 spans 15 residues. V lost 2 bases and J 5 bases, leaving 15 bases between the germline ends. DNA for the CDR3: TGTGCCAGCAGTTACGATCGGACAGAACCGTATGGCTACACCTTC. Its translation: CASSYDRTEPYGYTF.

The V gene is TRBV12-3 or TRBV12-4, the J gene TRBJ1-2, with D uncertain. The CDR3 extends over 13 amino acids. V lost 4 bases to trimming and J lost 3 bases, with 9 bases between them. CDR3 residues: CASSSRTHYGYTF. The CDR3 coding sequence is TGTGCCAGCAGTTCAAGGACCCACTATGGCTACACCTTC.

The sample holds many counts of this clonotype. V usage is TRBV7-7 and J usage is TRBJ2-7, with 9 bases lining up with TRBD1. The CDR3 extends over 13 amino acids. Per germline, CDR1 SSHAT and CDR2 FNYEAQ (reference sequence). The chain's CDR3 is CASSQDRGPEQYV. CDR3 coding DNA: TGTGCTAGCAGTCAGGACAGGGGTCCCGAGCAGTACGTC.

The chain uses TRBV12-3 or TRBV12-4 and TRBJ1-2; TRBD1 aligns across 7 bases. V was clipped by 1 base and J by 5 bases; unmatched bases: 7. This CDR3 spans 15 amino acids. The CDR3 DNA is TGTGCCAGCAGTTTAGGTCGACAGGGACGATATGGCTACACCTTC. Protein product: CASSLGRQGRYGYTF.

This clonotype came up many times. The chain recombines TRBV20-1 with TRBJ2-3, with D maybe TRBD2 (6 bases). V lost 1 base, J lost 1 base, and 12 bases lay in between. From germline, CDR1 is DFQATT and CDR2 SNEGSKA (reference sequence). The CDR3 has 15 amino acids. The CDR3 DNA is TGCAGTGCTAGAGGCGCCGGGACTGGCACAGATACGCAGTATTTT. Encoded protein: CSARGAGTGTDTQYF.

A note on this clonotype: Being one base from a much bigger clone, this may be a read error. The V gene is TRBV9, the J gene TRBJ2-5; no clear D gene. The CDR3 has 13 residues. Germline V CDR1 and CDR2: SGDLS, YYNGEE. The CDR3 DNA is TGTGCCAGCAGCGAGGCAACGGAAGAGGCCCAGTACTTC. Encoded protein: CASSEATEEAQYF.

This clonotype has at least ten counts. The rearrangement links TRBV5-1 to TRBJ2-5, with D hard to call. The germline CDR1 and CDR2 sequences are SGHRS and YFSETQ. The CDR3 consists of 11 residues. Trimming shortened V by 5 bases and J by 4 bases, and 6 bases separated the two germline ends. The CDR3 here is CASRGVETQYF. The CDR3 bases are TGCGCCAGCAGGGGCGTAGAGACCCAGTACTTC.

This clonotype was seen many times. The chain joins TRBV6-5 to TRBJ1-2; 7 bases map to TRBD1. Germline V gene data show CDR1 as MNHEY and CDR2 as SVGAGI. The J segment lost 3 bases and the V segment lost 2 bases, leaving 3 bases of the junction unmatched. The CDR3 extends over 14 amino acids. The CDR3 nucleotides are TGTGCCAGCAGTTACAGGGGGCTTTACTATGGCTACACCTTC. As protein: CASSYRGLYYGYTF.

Worth noting for this clonotype: Given a much more abundant clone one base away, this may be a read error. This chain connects TRBV5-1 to TRBJ2-3, with TRBD2 identical over 14 bases. Germline CDR1 is SGHRS and CDR2 is YFSETQ. Trimming cost V 3 bases and J 8 bases; bases outside gene matches: 5. The CDR3 extends over 15 amino acids. CDR3 bases: TGCGCCAGCAGCTGGGGGACTAGCGGGAGAGGTACGCAGTATTTT. It encodes CASSWGTSGRGTQYF.

This clonotype was seen many times. The chain has TRBV4-1 and TRBJ2-5, with D perhaps matching TRBD1 (5 bases). Germline V CDR1 and CDR2: MGHRA, YSYEKL. Trimming stripped 0 bases from V and 5 bases from J, with 10 bases between. The CDR3 is made up of 14 amino acids. CDR3 sequence reads: CASSQDRPGETQYF. The CDR3 DNA reads TGCGCCAGCAGCCAAGATCGACCAGGGGAGACCCAGTACTTC.

There are many counts of this clonotype. The gene calls are TRBV20-1 and TRBJ1-5; a possible D gene is TRBD1 (6 bases). This CDR3 comprises 14 residues. Germline V gene sequence: CDR1 DFQATT, CDR2 SNEGSKA (reference sequence). Trimming cost V 5 bases and J 3 bases, with 14 bases left between them. The CDR3 here is CSAARGQFNQPQHF. Written as DNA, the CDR3 is TGCAGTGCTGCTCGCGGACAGTTCAATCAGCCCCAGCATTTT.

This clonotype was counted ten times or more. This chain connects TRBV18 to TRBJ2-7; the D call may be TRBD1 or TRBD2 (5 bases each). The V and J ends lost 3 bases and 8 bases respectively, with 17 bases between them. Germline assignment: CDR1 KGHSH and CDR2 LQKENI. This CDR3 has 14 amino acids. The CDR3 DNA sequence: TGTGCCAGCTCACCCCGGGGCCAGGACGGGCAGCAGTACTTC. It encodes CASSPRGQDGQQYF.

This clonotype was seen ten or more times. The chain joins TRBV20-1 to TRBJ2-5; D gene unclear. The V end lost 1 base, the J end lost 0 bases, and 15 bases lay between the germline ends. The germline CDR1 and CDR2 sequences are DFQATT and SNEGSKA (reference sequence). The CDR3 spans 16 residues. Here the CDR3 DNA reads TGCAGTGCTAGAGTTCGCCCTAGTTGGTACCAAGAGACCCAGTACTTC. Translated: CSARVRPSWYQETQYF.

Many counts were recorded for this clonotype. The chain joins TRBV2 to TRBJ2-7; D is perhaps TRBD1 or TRBD2 (6 bases each). The V and J ends lost 6 bases and 7 bases respectively, with 16 bases between them. The CDR3 totals 13 residues. In germline, CDR1 is SNHLY, CDR2 FYNNEI. The CDR3: CASSSGGGREQYV. The CDR3 DNA sequence: TGTGCCAGCAGCTCCGGTGGGGGGCGGGAGCAGTACGTC.